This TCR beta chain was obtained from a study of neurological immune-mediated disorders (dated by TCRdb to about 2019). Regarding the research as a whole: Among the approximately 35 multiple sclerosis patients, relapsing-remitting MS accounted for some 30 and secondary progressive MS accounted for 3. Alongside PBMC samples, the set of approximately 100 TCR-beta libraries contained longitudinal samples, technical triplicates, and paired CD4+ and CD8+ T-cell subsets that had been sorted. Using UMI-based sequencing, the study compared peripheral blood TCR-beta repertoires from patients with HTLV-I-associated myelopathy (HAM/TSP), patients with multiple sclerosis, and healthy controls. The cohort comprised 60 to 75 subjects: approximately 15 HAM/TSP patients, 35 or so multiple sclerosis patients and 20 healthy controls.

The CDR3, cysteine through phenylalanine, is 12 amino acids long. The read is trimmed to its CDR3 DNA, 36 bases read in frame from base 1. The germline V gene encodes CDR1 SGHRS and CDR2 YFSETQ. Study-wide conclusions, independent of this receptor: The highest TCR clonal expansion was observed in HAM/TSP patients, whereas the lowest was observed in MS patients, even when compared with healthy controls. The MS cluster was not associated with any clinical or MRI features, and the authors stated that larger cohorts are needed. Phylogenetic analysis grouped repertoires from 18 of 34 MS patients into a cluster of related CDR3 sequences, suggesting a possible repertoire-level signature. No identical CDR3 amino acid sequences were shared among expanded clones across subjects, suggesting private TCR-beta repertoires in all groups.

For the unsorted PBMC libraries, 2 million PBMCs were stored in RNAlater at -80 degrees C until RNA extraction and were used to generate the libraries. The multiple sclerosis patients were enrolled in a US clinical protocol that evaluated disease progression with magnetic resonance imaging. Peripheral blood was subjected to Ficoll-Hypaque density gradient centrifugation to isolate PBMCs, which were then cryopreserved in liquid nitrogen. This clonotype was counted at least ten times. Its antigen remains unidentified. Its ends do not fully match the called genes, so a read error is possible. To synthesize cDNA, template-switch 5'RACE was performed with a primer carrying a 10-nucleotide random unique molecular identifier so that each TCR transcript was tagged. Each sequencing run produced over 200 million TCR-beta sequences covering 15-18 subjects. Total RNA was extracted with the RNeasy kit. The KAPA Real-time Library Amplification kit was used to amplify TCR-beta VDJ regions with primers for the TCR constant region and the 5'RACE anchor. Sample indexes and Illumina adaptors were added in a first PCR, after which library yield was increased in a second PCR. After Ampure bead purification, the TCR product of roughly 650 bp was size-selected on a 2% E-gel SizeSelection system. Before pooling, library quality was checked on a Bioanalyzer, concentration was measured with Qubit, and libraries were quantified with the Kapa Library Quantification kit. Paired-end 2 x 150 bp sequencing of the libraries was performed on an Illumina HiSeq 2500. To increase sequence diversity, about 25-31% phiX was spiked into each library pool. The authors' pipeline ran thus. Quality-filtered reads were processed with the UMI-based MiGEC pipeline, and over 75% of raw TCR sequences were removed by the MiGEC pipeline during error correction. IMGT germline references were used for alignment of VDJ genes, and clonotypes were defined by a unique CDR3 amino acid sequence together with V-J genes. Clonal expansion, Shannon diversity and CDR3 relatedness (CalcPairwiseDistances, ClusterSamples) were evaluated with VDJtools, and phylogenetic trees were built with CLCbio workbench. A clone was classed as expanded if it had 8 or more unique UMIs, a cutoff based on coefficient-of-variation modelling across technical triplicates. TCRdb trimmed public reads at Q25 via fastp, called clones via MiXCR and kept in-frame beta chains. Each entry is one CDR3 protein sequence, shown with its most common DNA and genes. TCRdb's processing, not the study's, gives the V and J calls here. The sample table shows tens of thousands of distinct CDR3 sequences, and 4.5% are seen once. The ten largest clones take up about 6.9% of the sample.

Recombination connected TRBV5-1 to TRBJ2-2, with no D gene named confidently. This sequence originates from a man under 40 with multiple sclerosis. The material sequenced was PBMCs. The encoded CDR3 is CASSPRTGELFF. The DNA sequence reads TGTGCCAGCAGCCCCCGCACCGGGGAGCTGTTTTTT.